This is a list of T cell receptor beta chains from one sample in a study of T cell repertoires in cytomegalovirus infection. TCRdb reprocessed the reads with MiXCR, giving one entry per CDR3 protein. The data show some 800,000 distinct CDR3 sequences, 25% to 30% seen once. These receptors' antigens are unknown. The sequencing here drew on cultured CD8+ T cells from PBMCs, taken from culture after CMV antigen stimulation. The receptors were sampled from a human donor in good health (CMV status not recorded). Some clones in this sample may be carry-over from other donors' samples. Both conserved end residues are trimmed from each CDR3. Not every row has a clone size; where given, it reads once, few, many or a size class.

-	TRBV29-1	SVEALYNEQF
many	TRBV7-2	ASRDGGEGNIQY
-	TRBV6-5	ASSYSGPNAGELF
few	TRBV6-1	ATQQGPSYNEQF
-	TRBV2	ASSGGNHEAF
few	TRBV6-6	ASSLTGQGVPEAF
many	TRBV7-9	ASSLAREEKLNSPLH
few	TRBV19	ASSIVPSPTEAF
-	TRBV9	ASSGQGKF
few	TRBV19	ASSIASGAVTDTQY
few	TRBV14	ASSQAGTDGYT
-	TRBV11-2	ASSINPGLATDTQY
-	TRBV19	ASSILDRDRGETQY
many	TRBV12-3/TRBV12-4	ASGANQPQH
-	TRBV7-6	ASSLARGLEGGDTQY
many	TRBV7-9	ASSLIAGTGPQRF
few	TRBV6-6	ASRTTGAPIAGANVLT
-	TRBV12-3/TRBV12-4	ASSPRTDTDTQY
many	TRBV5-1	ASSRTGGNEQF
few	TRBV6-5	ASSPGGRDIQY
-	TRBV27	ASSFFGPNQPQH
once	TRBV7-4	ASSLIGLDPNEKLF
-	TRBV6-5	ASSYSPGQGHEQY
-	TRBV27	ASSERQTYNEQF
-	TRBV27	ASTGKNTGELF
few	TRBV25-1	ASSRDGGKYSNQPQH
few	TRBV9	ASSPGVNHMNTEAF
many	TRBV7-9	ASSPGTRGELF